A selection of T cell receptor beta chains follows, all from one sample in a study of shared clonotypes between healthy human individuals. Method: immunoSEQ multiplex PCR; TCRdb's copy keeps in-frame clones and lacks some. Altogether around 2,000,000 clones are present, under 95% being singletons, with the ten largest covering 1.7%. The sample comprised naive CD8+ T cells from PBMCs. Receptors were obtained from a man in his late teens or twenties in good health. Some clones in this sample may be carry-over from other donors' samples. Both conserved end residues are part of each CDR3. A D gene is named only where the DNA matches it firmly. For some rows the clone size is stated as once, few or many, or as a class when expanded; others skip it.

D: TRBD1
length: 16
size: -
V: TRBV19
J: TRBJ2-2
CDR3: CASTLPGQGAIGELFF
DNA: TGTGCCAGTACCTTACCGGGACAGGGGGCCATCGGGGAGCTGTTTTTT

D: -
length: 15
size: few
V: TRBV29-1
J: TRBJ1-1
CDR3: CSVDLADSMNTEAFF
DNA: TGCAGCGTTGACCTCGCGGACAGCATGAACACTGAAGCTTTCTTT

D: -
length: 14
size: -
V: TRBV5-6
J: TRBJ1-1
CDR3: CASSLNPGNTEAFF
DNA: TGTGCCAGCAGCTTGAATCCGGGGAACACTGAAGCTTTCTTT

D: TRBD1
length: 15
size: -
V: TRBV5-3
J: TRBJ2-7
CDR3: CARSDRDRVYYEQYF
DNA: TGTGCCAGAAGCGACCGGGACAGGGTTTACTACGAGCAGTACTTC

D: -
length: 12
size: -
V: TRBV29-1
J: TRBJ2-1
CDR3: CSVRTSYNEQFF
DNA: TGCAGCGTTAGGACCTCCTACAATGAGCAGTTCTTC

D: -
length: 14
size: -
V: TRBV7-8
J: TRBJ1-5
CDR3: CASSQAEGNQPQHF
DNA: TGTGCCAGCAGTCAGGCTGAGGGGAATCAGCCCCAGCATTTT

D: -
length: 11
size: -
V: TRBV2
J: TRBJ2-7
CDR3: CASSVVYEQYF
DNA: TGTGCCAGCAGTGTTGTCTACGAGCAGTACTTC

D: -
length: 12
size: -
V: TRBV7-9
J: TRBJ2-7
CDR3: CASSRARGEQYF
DNA: TGTGCCAGCAGCCGAGCACGTGGCGAGCAGTACTTC

D: TRBD1
length: 15
size: -
V: TRBV27
J: TRBJ2-1
CDR3: CASSFRDRLLNEQFF
DNA: TGTGCCAGCAGTTTCCGGGACAGGCTTCTCAATGAGCAGTTCTTC

D: -
length: 14
size: few
V: TRBV7-6
J: TRBJ1-1
CDR3: CASSAGYLNTEAFF
DNA: TGTGCCAGCAGCGCCGGATACCTGAACACTGAAGCTTTCTTT

D: -
length: 12
size: -
V: TRBV10-2
J: TRBJ2-3
CDR3: CASSDNQDTQYF
DNA: TGCGCCAGCAGTGATAATCAAGATACGCAGTATTTT

D: TRBD2
length: 15
size: -
V: TRBV6-1
J: TRBJ2-1
CDR3: CASSEGTSGSDEQFF
DNA: TGTGCCAGCAGTGAAGGGACTAGCGGGAGTGATGAGCAGTTCTTC

D: -
length: 15
size: -
V: TRBV27
J: TRBJ2-7
CDR3: CASRPGRASSYEQYF
DNA: TGTGCCAGCAGACCGGGGAGAGCCAGCTCCTACGAGCAGTACTTC

D: TRBD1
length: 19
size: -
V: TRBV28
J: TRBJ2-7
CDR3: CASRHYYRGSRDRVSEQYF
DNA: TGTGCCAGCAGACATTATTATCGAGGCAGCCGGGACAGGGTGAGCGAGCAGTACTTC

D: -
length: 18
size: -
V: TRBV11-2
J: TRBJ2-2
CDR3: CASSQKGGRELGTGELFF
DNA: TGTGCCAGCAGCCAGAAAGGGGGGCGGGAGCTGGGCACCGGGGAGCTGTTTTTT

D: -
length: 13
size: -
V: TRBV7-9
J: TRBJ1-1
CDR3: CASSFVGRDEAFF
DNA: TGTGCCAGCAGCTTTGTGGGGCGAGATGAAGCTTTCTTT

D: -
length: 14
size: -
V: TRBV10-3
J: TRBJ2-7
CDR3: CAISDQGPNYEQYF
DNA: TGTGCCATCAGTGACCAAGGACCCAACTACGAGCAGTACTTC

D: TRBD2
length: 15
size: -
V: TRBV9
J: TRBJ2-7
CDR3: CASSPTSGATYEQYF
DNA: TGTGCCAGCAGCCCTACTAGCGGGGCCACCTACGAGCAGTACTTC

D: TRBD1
length: 18
size: -
V: TRBV7-9
J: TRBJ2-2
CDR3: CASNPWRDDRGRIGELFF
DNA: TGTGCCAGCAACCCTTGGCGAGATGACAGGGGGCGTATCGGGGAGCTGTTTTTT

D: TRBD2
length: 17
size: -
V: TRBV7-9
J: TRBJ2-2
CDR3: CASSEGLAGVSYGELFF
DNA: TGTGCCAGCAGCGAGGGACTAGCGGGAGTATCGTACGGGGAGCTGTTTTTT

D: TRBD1
length: 14
size: -
V: TRBV9
J: TRBJ2-5
CDR3: CASSPGQGRETQYF
DNA: TGTGCCAGCAGCCCGGGACAGGGCCGAGAGACCCAGTACTTC

D: -
length: 14
size: -
V: TRBV27
J: TRBJ2-1
CDR3: CASSPTPVGYEQFF
DNA: TGTGCCAGCAGTCCGACCCCTGTAGGCTATGAGCAGTTCTTC

D: -
length: 12
size: once
V: TRBV10-3
J: TRBJ2-5
CDR3: CAISVLGETQYF
DNA: TGTGCCATCAGTGTACTTGGGGAGACCCAGTACTTC

D: -
length: 13
size: -
V: TRBV6-1
J: TRBJ2-7
CDR3: CASNFGPAVEQYF
DNA: TGTGCCAGCAATTTTGGACCGGCGGTCGAGCAGTACTTC

D: TRBD2
length: 16
size: -
V: TRBV19
J: TRBJ2-1
CDR3: CASNNRTSGPFYEQFF
DNA: TGTGCCAGCAATAACCGGACTAGCGGGCCCTTCTATGAGCAGTTCTTC

D: TRBD1
length: 16
size: -
V: TRBV7-8
J: TRBJ1-4
CDR3: CASSVEDRGSNEKLFF
DNA: TGTGCCAGCAGCGTAGAGGACAGGGGGTCTAATGAAAAACTGTTTTTT

D: -
length: 12
size: once
V: TRBV28
J: TRBJ2-1
CDR3: CASSLGVDEQFF
DNA: TGTGCCAGCAGTTTGGGAGTCGATGAGCAGTTCTTC

D: -
length: 15
size: -
V: TRBV19
J: TRBJ2-5
CDR3: CASSDREGFRETQYF
DNA: TGTGCCAGTAGCGACAGGGAGGGTTTTCGAGAGACCCAGTACTTC

D: -
length: 16
size: -
V: TRBV7-9
J: TRBJ2-4
CDR3: CASSPLLGLAKNIQYF
DNA: TGTGCCAGCAGCCCTTTACTAGGGTTAGCCAAAAACATTCAGTACTTC

D: TRBD2
length: 17
size: -
V: TRBV5-8
J: TRBJ2-2
CDR3: CASSLGRVARNTGELFF
DNA: TGTGCCAGCAGCTTAGGGAGGGTCGCGCGGAACACCGGGGAGCTGTTTTTT

D: -
length: 15
size: -
V: TRBV27
J: TRBJ1-1
CDR3: CASSLVKDKGTEAFF
DNA: TGTGCCAGCAGTTTAGTTAAGGACAAGGGCACTGAAGCTTTCTTT

D: TRBD1
length: 18
size: -
V: TRBV7-2
J: TRBJ2-3
CDR3: CASSSNPGGGFSTDTQYF
DNA: TGTGCCAGCAGCTCGAATCCAGGGGGCGGTTTTAGCACAGATACGCAGTATTTT

D: TRBD1
length: 14
size: -
V: TRBV27
J: TRBJ2-5
CDR3: CASSLRQGQETQYF
DNA: TGTGCCAGCAGTTTAAGACAGGGCCAAGAGACCCAGTACTTC

D: TRBD2
length: 18
size: -
V: TRBV19
J: TRBJ2-7
CDR3: CASSTRAGVLTFDYEQYF
DNA: TGTGCCAGTAGTACCAGAGCGGGAGTATTGACCTTCGACTACGAGCAGTACTTC

D: -
length: 12
size: once
V: TRBV7-9
J: TRBJ2-4
CDR3: CASSIHEVQQYF
DNA: TGTGCCAGCAGCATCCACGAGGTACAGCAGTACTTC

D: -
length: 15
size: -
V: TRBV2
J: TRBJ2-5
CDR3: CASSDPAQFGETQYF
DNA: TGTGCCAGCAGTGACCCAGCACAGTTTGGAGAGACCCAGTACTTC

D: TRBD1
length: 15
size: -
V: TRBV28
J: TRBJ1-1
CDR3: CASSLRGHYLSEAFF
DNA: TGTGCCAGCAGTTTAAGGGGGCATTATTTATCTGAAGCTTTCTTT

D: TRBD1
length: 15
size: -
V: TRBV5-5
J: TRBJ2-1
CDR3: CASRGGQGSYNEQFF
DNA: TGTGCCAGCAGGGGTGGACAGGGCTCCTACAATGAGCAGTTCTTC

D: TRBD2
length: 15
size: once
V: TRBV7-2
J: TRBJ2-3
CDR3: CASSLTSGSTDTQYF
DNA: TGTGCCAGCAGCTTGACTAGCGGGAGCACAGATACGCAGTATTTT

D: TRBD1
length: 18
size: -
V: TRBV9
J: TRBJ2-1
CDR3: CASSVAPDRVGSYNEQFF
DNA: TGTGCCAGCAGCGTAGCTCCGGACAGGGTGGGATCCTACAATGAGCAGTTCTTC

D: -
length: 14
size: -
V: TRBV29-1
J: TRBJ2-7
CDR3: CSVEDREYYYEQYF
DNA: TGCAGCGTTGAAGACCGGGAGTATTACTACGAGCAGTACTTC

D: -
length: 17
size: -
V: TRBV4-1
J: TRBJ2-7
CDR3: CASSQEGPRVGPYEQYF
DNA: TGCGCCAGCAGCCAAGAGGGGCCCAGGGTCGGTCCCTACGAGCAGTACTTC

D: -
length: 17
size: once
V: TRBV30
J: TRBJ2-1
CDR3: CAWSVRVGGGRDNEQFF
DNA: TGTGCCTGGAGTGTAAGGGTTGGGGGAGGAAGGGACAATGAGCAGTTCTTC

D: -
length: 13
size: -
V: TRBV6-4
J: TRBJ1-1
CDR3: CASSDRDNTEAFF
DNA: TGTGCCAGCAGTGACCGAGATAACACTGAAGCTTTCTTT

D: -
length: 19
size: -
V: TRBV19
J: TRBJ2-1
CDR3: CASSIDKVRAVSSYNEQFF
DNA: TGTGCCAGTAGTATAGATAAGGTTCGAGCGGTGAGCTCCTACAATGAGCAGTTCTTC

D: -
length: 13
size: -
V: TRBV27
J: TRBJ2-7
CDR3: CASSFPGGYEQYF
DNA: TGTGCCAGCAGTTTCCCCGGCGGGTACGAGCAGTACTTC

D: -
length: 13
size: -
V: TRBV5-6
J: TRBJ1-1
CDR3: CASSQTGYTEAFF
DNA: TGTGCCAGCAGCCAGACAGGATACACTGAAGCTTTCTTT

D: -
length: 13
size: -
V: TRBV9
J: TRBJ1-2
CDR3: CASSPAGHYGYTF
DNA: TGTGCCAGCAGCCCGGCAGGACACTATGGCTACACCTTC

D: -
length: 15
size: -
V: TRBV28
J: TRBJ1-5
CDR3: CASSLWRLSNQPQHF
DNA: TGTGCCAGCAGTTTATGGCGTTTGAGCAATCAGCCCCAGCATTTT

D: -
length: 15
size: -
V: TRBV5-4
J: TRBJ2-1
CDR3: CASSLVGRGYNEQFF
DNA: TGTGCCAGCAGCTTGGTCGGGAGAGGTTACAATGAGCAGTTCTTC

D: TRBD2
length: 15
size: -
V: TRBV7-6
J: TRBJ2-1
CDR3: CASSRASGSVDEQFF
DNA: TGTGCCAGCTCTCGGGCTAGCGGGAGTGTCGATGAGCAGTTCTTC

D: -
length: 13
size: -
V: TRBV13
J: TRBJ2-1
CDR3: CASSSGRGNEQFF
DNA: TGTGCCAGCAGCTCGGGACGTGGGAATGAGCAGTTCTTC

D: TRBD1
length: 15
size: -
V: TRBV7-9
J: TRBJ2-7
CDR3: CASSSPQGAGYEQYF
DNA: TGTGCCAGCAGCTCCCCTCAGGGGGCAGGGTACGAGCAGTACTTC

D: -
length: 20
size: -
V: TRBV14
J: TRBJ2-1
CDR3: CASSQDGWANEDGAYNEQFF
DNA: TGTGCCAGCAGCCAAGATGGGTGGGCAAATGAGGACGGTGCCTACAATGAGCAGTTCTTC

D: -
length: 13
size: -
V: TRBV7-6
J: TRBJ1-4
CDR3: CASSLGRGEKLFF
DNA: TGTGCCAGCAGCTTAGGGAGGGGTGAAAAACTGTTTTTT